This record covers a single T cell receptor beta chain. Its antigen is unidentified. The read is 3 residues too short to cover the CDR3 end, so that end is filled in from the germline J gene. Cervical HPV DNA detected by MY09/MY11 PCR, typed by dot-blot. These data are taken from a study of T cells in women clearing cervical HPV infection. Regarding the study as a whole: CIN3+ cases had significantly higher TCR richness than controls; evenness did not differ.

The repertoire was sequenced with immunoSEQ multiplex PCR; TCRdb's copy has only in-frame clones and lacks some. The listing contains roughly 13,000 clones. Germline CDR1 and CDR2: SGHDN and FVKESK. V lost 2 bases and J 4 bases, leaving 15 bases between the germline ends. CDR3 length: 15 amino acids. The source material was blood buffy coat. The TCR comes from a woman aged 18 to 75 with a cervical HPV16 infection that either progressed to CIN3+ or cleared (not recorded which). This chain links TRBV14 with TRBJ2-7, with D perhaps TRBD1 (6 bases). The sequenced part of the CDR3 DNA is TGTGCCAGCAGCCAAAGGGGACAATTGGGGTACGAG. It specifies CASSQRGQLGYE. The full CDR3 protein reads CASSQRGQLGYEQYF.